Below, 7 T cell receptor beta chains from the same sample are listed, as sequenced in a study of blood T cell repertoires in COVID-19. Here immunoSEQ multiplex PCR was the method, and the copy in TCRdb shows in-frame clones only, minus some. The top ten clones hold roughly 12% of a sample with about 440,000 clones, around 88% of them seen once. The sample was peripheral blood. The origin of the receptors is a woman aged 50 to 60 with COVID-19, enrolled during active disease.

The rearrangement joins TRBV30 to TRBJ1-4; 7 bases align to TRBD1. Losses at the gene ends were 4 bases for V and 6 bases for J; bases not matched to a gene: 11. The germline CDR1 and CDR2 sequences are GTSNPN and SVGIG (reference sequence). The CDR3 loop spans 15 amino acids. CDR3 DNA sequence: TGTGCCTGGACCCCTCTAGGGGGCGCGGATGAAAAACTGTTTTTT. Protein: CAWTPLGGADEKLFF. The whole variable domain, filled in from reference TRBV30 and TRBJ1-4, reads SQTIHQWPATLVQPVGSPLSLECTVEGTSNPNLYWYRQAAGRGLQLLFYSVGIGQISSEVPQNLSASRPQDRQFILSSKKLLLSDSGFYLCAWTPLGGADEKLFFGSGTQLSVL.

CDR3 nucleotides: TGCGCCAGCAACCTAGGTCTGACGAATGAAAAACTGTTTTTT. Translation gives CASNLGLTNEKLFF. The chain is built from TRBV5-1 and TRBJ1-4; no definite D call. Germline V lookup: CDR1 SGHRS, CDR2 YFSETQ. The CDR3 has 14 amino acids. Trimming left V 6 bases short and J 5 bases short, with 14 bases between.

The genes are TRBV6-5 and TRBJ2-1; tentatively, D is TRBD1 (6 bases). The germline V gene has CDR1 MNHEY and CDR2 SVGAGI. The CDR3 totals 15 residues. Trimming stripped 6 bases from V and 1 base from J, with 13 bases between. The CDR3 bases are TGTGCCAGCAGCCCCACAGGGACGTCCTACAATGAGCAGTTCTTC. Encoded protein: CASSPTGTSYNEQFF.

The chain's CDR3 is CASSLQGVGDTEAFF. CDR3 nucleotide sequence: TGCGCCAGCAGCCTACAGGGTGTTGGGGACACTGAAGCTTTCTTT. V gene TRBV5-1 combines with J gene TRBJ1-1, with D possibly being TRBD1 (6 bases). The germline V gene encodes CDR1 SGHRS and CDR2 YFSETQ. The CDR3 is 15 residues long. With 4 bases removed from V and 3 bases from J, the gap between germline ends came to 16 bases.

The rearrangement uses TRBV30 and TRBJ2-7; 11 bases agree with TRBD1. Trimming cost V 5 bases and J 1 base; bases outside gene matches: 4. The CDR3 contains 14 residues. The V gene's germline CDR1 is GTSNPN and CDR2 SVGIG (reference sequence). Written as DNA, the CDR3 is TGTGCCTGGTCTGGACAGGGGGCTTCCTACGAGCAGTACTTC. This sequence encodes CAWSGQGASYEQYF. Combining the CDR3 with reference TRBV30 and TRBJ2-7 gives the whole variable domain SQTIHQWPATLVQPVGSPLSLECTVEGTSNPNLYWYRQAAGRGLQLLFYSVGIGQISSEVPQNLSASRPQDRQFILSSKKLLLSDSGFYLCAWSGQGASYEQYFGPGTRLTVT.

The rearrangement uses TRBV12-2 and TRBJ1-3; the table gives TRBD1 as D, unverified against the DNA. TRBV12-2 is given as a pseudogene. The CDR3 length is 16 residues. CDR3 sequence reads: CASRLPGGHSGNTIYF. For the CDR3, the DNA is TGTGCAAGTCGCTTACCAGGGGGCCACTCTGGAAACACCATATATTTT.

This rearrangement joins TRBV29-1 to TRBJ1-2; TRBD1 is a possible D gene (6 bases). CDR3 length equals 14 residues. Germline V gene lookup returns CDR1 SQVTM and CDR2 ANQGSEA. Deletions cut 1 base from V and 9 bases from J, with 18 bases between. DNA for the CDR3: TGCAGCGTTGAAGCCAGCAGGGGTCTTGCTCGCTACACCTTC. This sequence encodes CSVEASRGLARYTF.